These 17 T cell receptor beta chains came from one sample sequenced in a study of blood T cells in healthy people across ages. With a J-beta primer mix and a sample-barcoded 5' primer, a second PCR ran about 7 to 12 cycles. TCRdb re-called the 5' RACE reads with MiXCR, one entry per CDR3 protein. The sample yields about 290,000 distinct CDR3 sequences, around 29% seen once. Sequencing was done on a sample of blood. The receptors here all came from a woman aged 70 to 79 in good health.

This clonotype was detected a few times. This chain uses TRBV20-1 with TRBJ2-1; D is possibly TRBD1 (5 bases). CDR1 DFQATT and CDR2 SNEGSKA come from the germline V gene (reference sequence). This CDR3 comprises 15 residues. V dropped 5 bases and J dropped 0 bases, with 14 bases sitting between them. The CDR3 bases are TGCAGTGCTTCTCAGGGCTCTGCCTCCTACAATGAGCAGTTCTTC. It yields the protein CSASQGSASYNEQFF.

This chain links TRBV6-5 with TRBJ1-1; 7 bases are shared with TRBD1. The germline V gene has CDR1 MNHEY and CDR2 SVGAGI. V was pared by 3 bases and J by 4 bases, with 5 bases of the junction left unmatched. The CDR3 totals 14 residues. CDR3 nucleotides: TGTGCCAGCAGTTATAAGGGGGCGAGCACTGAAGCTTTCTTT. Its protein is CASSYKGASTEAFF.

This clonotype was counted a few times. As DNA, the CDR3 is TGTGCCAGCAGCCAACCTAGCACAGATACGCAGTATTTT. The encoded protein is CASSQPSTDTQYF. J is TRBJ2-3 and V is TRBV14; D gene ambiguous. Trimming stripped 2 bases from V and 0 bases from J, with 3 bases between. Looked up from germline, CDR1 is SGHDN and CDR2 is FVKESK. This CDR3 is 13 amino acids long.

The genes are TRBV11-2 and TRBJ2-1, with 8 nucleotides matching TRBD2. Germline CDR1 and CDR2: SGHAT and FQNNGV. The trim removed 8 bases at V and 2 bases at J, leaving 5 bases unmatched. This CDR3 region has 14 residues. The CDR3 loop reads CASRSGTPYNEQFF. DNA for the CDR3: TGTGCCAGCCGTAGCGGGACCCCCTACAATGAGCAGTTCTTC.

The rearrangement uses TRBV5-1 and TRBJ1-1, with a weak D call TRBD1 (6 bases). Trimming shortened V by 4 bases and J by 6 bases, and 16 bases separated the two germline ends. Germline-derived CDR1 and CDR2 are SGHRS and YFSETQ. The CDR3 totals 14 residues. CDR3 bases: TGCGCCAGCAGCCAACCACAGGGTAACGCTGAAGCTTTCTTT. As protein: CASSQPQGNAEAFF.

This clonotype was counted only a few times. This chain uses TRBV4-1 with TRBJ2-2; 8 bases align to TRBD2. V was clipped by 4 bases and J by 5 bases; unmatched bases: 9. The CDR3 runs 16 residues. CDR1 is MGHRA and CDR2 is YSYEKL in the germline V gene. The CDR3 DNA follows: TGCGCCAGCAGCCGCACCGGGACTAGGGATACCGGGGAGCTGTTTTTT. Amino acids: CASSRTGTRDTGELFF.

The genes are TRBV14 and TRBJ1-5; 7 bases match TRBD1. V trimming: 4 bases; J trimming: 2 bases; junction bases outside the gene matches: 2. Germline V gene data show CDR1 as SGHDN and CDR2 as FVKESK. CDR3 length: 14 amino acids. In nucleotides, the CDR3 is TGTGCCAGCAGCCTCGGGACAGGCAATCAGCCCCAGCATTTT. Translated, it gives CASSLGTGNQPQHF.

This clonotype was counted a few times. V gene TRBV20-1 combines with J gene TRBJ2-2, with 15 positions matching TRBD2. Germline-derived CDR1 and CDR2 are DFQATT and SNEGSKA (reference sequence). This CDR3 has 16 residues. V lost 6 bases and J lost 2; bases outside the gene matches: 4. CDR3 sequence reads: CSAGTSGRLNTGELFF. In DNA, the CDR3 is TGCAGTGCCGGGACTAGCGGGAGGCTAAACACCGGGGAGCTGTTTTTT.

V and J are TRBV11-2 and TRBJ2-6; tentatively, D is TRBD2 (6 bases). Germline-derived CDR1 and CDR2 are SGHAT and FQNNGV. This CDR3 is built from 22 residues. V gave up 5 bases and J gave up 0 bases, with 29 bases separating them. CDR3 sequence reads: CASSLIRGRGGGVLSGANVLTF. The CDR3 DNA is TGTGCCAGCAGCCTCATAAGAGGGCGAGGAGGCGGGGTCCTCTCTGGGGCCAACGTCCTGACTTTC.

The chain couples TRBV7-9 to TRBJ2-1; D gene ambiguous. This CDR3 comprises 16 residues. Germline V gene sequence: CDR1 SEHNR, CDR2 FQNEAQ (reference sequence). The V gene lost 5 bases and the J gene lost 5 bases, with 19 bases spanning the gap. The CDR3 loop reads CASSPVGPRSDNEQFF. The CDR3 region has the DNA TGTGCCAGCAGCCCCGTAGGGCCTAGATCAGACAATGAGCAGTTCTTC.

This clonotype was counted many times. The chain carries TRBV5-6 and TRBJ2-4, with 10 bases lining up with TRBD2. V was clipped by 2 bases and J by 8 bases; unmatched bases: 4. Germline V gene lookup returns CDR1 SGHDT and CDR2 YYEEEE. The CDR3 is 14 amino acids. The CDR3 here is CASSLTSGNYIQYF. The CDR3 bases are TGTGCCAGCAGCTTAACTAGCGGGAACTACATTCAGTACTTC.

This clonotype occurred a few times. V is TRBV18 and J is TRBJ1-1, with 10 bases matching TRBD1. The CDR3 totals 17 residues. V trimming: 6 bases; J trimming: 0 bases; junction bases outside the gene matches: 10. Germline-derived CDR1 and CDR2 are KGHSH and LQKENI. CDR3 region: CASSPGDRGWMNTEAFF. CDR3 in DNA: TGTGCCAGCTCGCCAGGGGACAGGGGATGGATGAACACTGAAGCTTTCTTT.

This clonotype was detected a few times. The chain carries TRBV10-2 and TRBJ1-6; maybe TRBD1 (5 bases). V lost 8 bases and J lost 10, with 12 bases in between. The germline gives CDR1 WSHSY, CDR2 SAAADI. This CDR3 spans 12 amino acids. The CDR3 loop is CASGVGDSPLHF. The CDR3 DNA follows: TGCGCCAGCGGCGTTGGGGACTCACCCCTCCACTTT.

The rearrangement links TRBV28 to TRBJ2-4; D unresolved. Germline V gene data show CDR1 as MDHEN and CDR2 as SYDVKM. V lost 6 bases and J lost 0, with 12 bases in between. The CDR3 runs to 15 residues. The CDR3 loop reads CASRQTDLAKNIQYF. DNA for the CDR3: TGTGCCAGCAGGCAGACGGATCTAGCCAAAAACATTCAGTACTTC.

The CDR3 sequence is CASSLGGALNNEQFF. CDR3 bases: TGTGCCAGCAGCTTAGGAGGGGCCTTAAACAATGAGCAGTTCTTC. The chain uses TRBV7-2 and TRBJ2-1; D tentatively fits TRBD1 or TRBD2 (5 bases each). V was pared by 1 base and J by 5 bases, with 12 bases between. Germline V CDR1 and CDR2: SGHTA, FQGNSA. The CDR3 contains 15 residues.

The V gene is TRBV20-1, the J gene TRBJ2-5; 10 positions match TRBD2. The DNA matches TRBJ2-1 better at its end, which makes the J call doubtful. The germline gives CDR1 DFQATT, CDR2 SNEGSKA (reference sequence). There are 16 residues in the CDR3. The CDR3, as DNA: TGCAGTGCTAGAGATCCCGCTAGCGGGAGAGTCAATGAGCAGTTCTTC. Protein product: CSARDPASGRVNEQFF.

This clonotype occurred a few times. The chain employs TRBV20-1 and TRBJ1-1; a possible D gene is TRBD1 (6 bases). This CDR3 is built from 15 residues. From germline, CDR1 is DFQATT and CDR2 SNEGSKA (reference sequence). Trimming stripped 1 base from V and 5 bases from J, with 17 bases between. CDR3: CSARGLQGRETEAFF. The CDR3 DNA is TGCAGTGCTAGAGGCCTACAGGGTAGGGAGACTGAAGCTTTCTTT.